This T cell receptor (beta chain) is drawn from a study of T-cell memory formation after mild COVID-19. There are 14 residues in the CDR3. The germline V gene encodes CDR1 PRHDT and CDR2 FYEKMQ (reference sequence). The V end was cut by 3 bases, the J end by 6 bases, with 14 bases between. TCRdb re-analysed the 5' RACE reads in MiXCR, keeping a single row per CDR3 protein. Among 280,000 or so distinct CDR3 sequences listed, 8.2% were seen once. V gene TRBV13 combines with J gene TRBJ1-1; D is ambiguous. The source material was PBMCs or a T cell subset sorted from them (not recorded which). The source is a man younger than 35 who had mild COVID-19 (a few samples of this study predate the infection). Cell type and time point are not known. The CDR3 coding sequence is TGTGCCAGCAGCTTGGTCAGGATCGGCGCTGAAGCTTTCTTT. As protein: CASSLVRIGAEAFF.